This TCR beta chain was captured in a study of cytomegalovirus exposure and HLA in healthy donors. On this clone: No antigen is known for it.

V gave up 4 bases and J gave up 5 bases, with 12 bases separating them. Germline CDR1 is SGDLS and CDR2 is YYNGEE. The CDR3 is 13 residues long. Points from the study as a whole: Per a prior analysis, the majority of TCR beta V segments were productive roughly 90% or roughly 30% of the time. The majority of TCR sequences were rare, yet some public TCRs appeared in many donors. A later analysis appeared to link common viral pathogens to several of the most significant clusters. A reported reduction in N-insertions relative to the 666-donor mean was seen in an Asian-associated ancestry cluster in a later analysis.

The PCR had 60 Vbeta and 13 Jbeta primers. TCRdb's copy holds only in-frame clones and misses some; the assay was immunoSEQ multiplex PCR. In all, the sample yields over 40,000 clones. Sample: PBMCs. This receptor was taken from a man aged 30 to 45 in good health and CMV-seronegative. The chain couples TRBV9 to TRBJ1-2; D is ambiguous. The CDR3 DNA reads TGTGCCAGCAGCCCAACCAACAGATATGGCTACACCTTC. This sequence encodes CASSPTNRYGYTF. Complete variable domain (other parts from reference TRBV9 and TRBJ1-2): DSGVTQTPKHLITATGQRVTLRCSPRSGDLSVYWYQQSLDQGLQFLIQYYNGEERAKGNILERFSAQQFPDLHSELNLSSLELGDSALYFCASSPTNRYGYTFGSGTRLTVV.